The entry below describes one T cell receptor beta chain. Per the original data handling: Reference gene primer amplification gave estimated nucleated cell counts. Clones were sequenced by immunoSEQ multiplex PCR, and TCRdb holds only the in-frame ones, with some missing. V, J and clone size are those of that table, while D and trimming were read from the DNA. Of about 120,000 clones listed, 83% are singletons. The data derive from a study of blood T cell repertoires in COVID-19. About the research overall: There were acute and convalescent COVID-19 samples, and they came from the United States, Italy and Spain. PBMCs, B-cell-depleted T cells, or T cells were the source of the cDNA or gDNA that made up the material.

V lost 1 base and J lost 5, with 13 bases in between. The CDR3 contains 14 residues. Germline assignment: CDR1 SGHRS and CDR2 YFSETQ. The sample consisted of peripheral blood. V gene TRBV5-1 combines with J gene TRBJ2-7; D unresolved. The receptor was derived from a man younger than 40 with acute or convalescent COVID-19. The DNA for the CDR3 is TGCGCCAGCAGCTTGAATTCAGGAACAGACGAGCAGTACGTC. As protein: CASSLNSGTDEQYV.